This T cell receptor beta chain emerged from a study of metastatic and nonmetastatic thyroid tumors. The ends lost 5 bases at V and 4 bases at J; junction bases unmatched: 18. The germline gives CDR1 MNHNY, CDR2 SVGAGI (reference sequence). The CDR3 spans 19 residues. This clone has a count of ten or more. Antigen: not known. Patients underwent thyroid surgery, and none had received any treatment before it. TCRdb re-clonotyped the PCR reads via MiXCR. The sample records under 25,000 clones, around a quarter being singletons. General study points: It was reportedly found that TCR beta diversity was significantly higher in malignant thyroid tumors than in benign nodules, a difference seen in both blood and tumor samples.

Sequencing used blood. This sequence joins TRBV6-6 and TRBJ2-5, with TRBD2 matching 11 bases. This receptor was identified in a female donor with papillary thyroid cancer or a benign thyroid nodule (not recorded which). Some clones in this sample may be carry-over from other donors' samples. CDR3 protein: CASSRSSGRPDPERETQYF. The CDR3 DNA follows: TGTGCCAGCAGTAGATCTAGCGGGAGGCCTGACCCGGAACGAGAGACCCAGTACTTC.